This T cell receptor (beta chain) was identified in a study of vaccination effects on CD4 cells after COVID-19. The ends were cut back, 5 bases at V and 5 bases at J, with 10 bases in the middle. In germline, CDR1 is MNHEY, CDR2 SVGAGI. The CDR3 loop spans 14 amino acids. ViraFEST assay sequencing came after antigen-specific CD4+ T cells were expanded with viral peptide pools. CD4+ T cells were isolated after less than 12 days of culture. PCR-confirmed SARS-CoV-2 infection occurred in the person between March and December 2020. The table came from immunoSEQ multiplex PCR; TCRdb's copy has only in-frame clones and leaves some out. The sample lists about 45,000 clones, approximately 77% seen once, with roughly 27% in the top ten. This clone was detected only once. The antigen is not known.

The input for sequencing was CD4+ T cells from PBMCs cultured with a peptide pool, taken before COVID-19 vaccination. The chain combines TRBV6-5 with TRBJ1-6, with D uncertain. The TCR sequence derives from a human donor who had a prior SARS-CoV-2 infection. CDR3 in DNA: TGTGCCAGCAGTCTAGAACCAAATAATTCACCCCTCCACTTT. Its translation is CASSLEPNNSPLHF.